This T cell receptor beta chain was retrieved from a study of T-cell memory formation after mild COVID-19. Study summary: In these data, TCR clusters were largely donor specific. Overall study findings and caveats: Among clones peaking at day 37 in the second wave, SARS-CoV-2 specificity remained unconfirmed.

The CDR3 contains 15 residues. With 5 bases removed from V and 7 bases from J, the gap between germline ends came to 22 bases. Germline-derived CDR1 and CDR2 are DFQATT and SNEGSKA (reference sequence). One entry per CDR3 protein, called by TCRdb with MiXCR from the 5' RACE reads. Seen here are under 200,000 distinct CDR3 sequences, 10% to 15% observed once, and the top ten hold approximately 3.4%. This clonotype was counted between two and nine times. The antigen remains undetermined. This receptor was taken from a man between 18 and 35 years old who had mild COVID-19 (a few samples of this study predate the infection). Cell type and time point are not known. The genes are TRBV20-1 and TRBJ2-3; D tentatively reads TRBD1 or TRBD2 (5 bases each). The sequenced material came from PBMCs or a T cell subset sorted from them (not recorded which). The CDR3 is CSASEGGRGSHTQYF. The CDR3, as DNA: TGCAGTGCTTCAGAGGGCGGACGGGGCTCCCATACGCAGTATTTT.